The source of this T cell receptor (beta chain) is a study of T cell responses to AZD1222 COVID-19 vaccine. Regarding the study as a whole: Spike was spanned by vaccine-associated CD4 TCRs, which were dominant at 160-218 and 743-854.

With regard to this clone: The antigen is unknown.

Trimming cost V 8 bases and J 9 bases; bases outside gene matches: 9. Germline V CDR1 and CDR2: MNHEY, SMNVEV (reference sequence). CDR3 length: 14 residues. TCRdb keeps only in-frame clones here, not all; method: immunoSEQ multiplex PCR. The sample lists a few hundred thousand clones; approximately 95% were seen once. The receptor comes from an adult in good health. This chain connects TRBV27 to TRBJ1-6; the match to TRBD1 covers 8 bases. The sequencing here drew on peripheral blood, taken on day 0 of AZD1222 vaccination. The CDR3 DNA reads as TGTGCCAGCCGCCCCGGGACAGGCATTTCACCCCTCCACTTT. Its translation is CASRPGTGISPLHF.